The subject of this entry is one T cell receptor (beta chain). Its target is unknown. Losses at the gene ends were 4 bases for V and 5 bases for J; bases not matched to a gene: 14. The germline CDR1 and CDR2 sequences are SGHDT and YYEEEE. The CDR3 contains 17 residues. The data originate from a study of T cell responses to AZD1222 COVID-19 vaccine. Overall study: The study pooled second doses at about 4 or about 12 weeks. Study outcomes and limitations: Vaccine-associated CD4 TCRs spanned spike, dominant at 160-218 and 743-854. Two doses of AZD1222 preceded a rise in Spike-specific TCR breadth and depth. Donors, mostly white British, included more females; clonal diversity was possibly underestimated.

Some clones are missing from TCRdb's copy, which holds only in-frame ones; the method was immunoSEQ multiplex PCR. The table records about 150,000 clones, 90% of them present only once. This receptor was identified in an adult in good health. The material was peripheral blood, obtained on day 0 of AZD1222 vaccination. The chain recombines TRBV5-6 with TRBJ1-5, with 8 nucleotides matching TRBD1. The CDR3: CASSPPGQGARDQPQHF. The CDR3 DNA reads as TGTGCCAGCAGCCCCCCCGGGCAGGGGGCTAGGGATCAGCCCCAGCATTTT.